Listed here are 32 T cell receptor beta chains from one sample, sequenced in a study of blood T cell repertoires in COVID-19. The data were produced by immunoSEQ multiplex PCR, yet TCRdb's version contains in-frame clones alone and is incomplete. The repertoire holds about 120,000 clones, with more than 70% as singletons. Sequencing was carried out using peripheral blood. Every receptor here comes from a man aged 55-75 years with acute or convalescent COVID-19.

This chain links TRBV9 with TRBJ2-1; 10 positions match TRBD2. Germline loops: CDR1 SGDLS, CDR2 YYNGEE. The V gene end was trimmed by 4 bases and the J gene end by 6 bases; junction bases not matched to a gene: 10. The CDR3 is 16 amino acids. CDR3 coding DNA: TGTGCCAGCAGCTCAACCCTAGCGGGAGTGCCCAATGAGCAGTTCTTC. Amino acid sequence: CASSSTLAGVPNEQFF.

Here the CDR3 reads CASSSARGLAPNEQFF. DNA of the CDR3: TGCGCCAGCAGCTCGGCCCGAGGACTAGCGCCCAATGAGCAGTTCTTC. The chain carries TRBV5-1 and TRBJ2-1; 9 bases are shared with TRBD2. The germline CDR1 and CDR2 sequences are SGHRS and YFSETQ. This CDR3 contains 16 residues. V gave up 3 bases and J gave up 6 bases; unmatched junction bases: 10.

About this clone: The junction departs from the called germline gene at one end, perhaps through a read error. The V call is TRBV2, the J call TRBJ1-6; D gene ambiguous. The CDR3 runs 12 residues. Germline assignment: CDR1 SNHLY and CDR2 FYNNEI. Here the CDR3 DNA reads TGTGCCAGCAGTGAAGCGTCGGGGTGGACCTTCTTT. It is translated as CASSEASGWTFF.

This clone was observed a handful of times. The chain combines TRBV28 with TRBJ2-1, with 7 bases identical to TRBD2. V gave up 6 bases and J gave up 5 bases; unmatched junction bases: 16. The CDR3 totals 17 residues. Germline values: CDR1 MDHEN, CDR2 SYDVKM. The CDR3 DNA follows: TGTGCCAGCAGCTTAGGCCCGCTCGTGGGAGGGAACAATGAGCAGTTCTTC. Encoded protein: CASSLGPLVGGNNEQFF.

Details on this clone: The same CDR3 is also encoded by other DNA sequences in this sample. The CDR3, as DNA: TGCGCCAGCAGCCAAGAAGCAGGGAGCAATCAGCCCCAGCATTTT. Its translation is CASSQEAGSNQPQHF. The chain uses TRBV4-3 and TRBJ1-5, with D perhaps TRBD1 (5 bases). This CDR3 comprises 15 residues. Trimming pared 0 bases from V and 1 base from J, leaving 7 bases between. Germline CDR1 is LGHNA and CDR2 is YSLEER.

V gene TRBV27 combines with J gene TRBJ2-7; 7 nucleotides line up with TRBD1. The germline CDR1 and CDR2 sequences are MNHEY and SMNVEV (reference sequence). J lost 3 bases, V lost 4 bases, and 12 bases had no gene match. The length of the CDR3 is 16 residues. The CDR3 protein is CASSSSRRQGNYEQYF. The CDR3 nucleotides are TGTGCCAGCAGTTCGTCCCGAAGACAGGGAAACTACGAGCAGTACTTC.

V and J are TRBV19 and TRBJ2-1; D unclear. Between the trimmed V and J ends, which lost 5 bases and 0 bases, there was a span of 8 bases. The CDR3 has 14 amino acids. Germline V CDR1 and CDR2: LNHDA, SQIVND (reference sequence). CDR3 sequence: CASSASYSYNEQFF. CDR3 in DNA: TGTGCCAGTAGTGCGAGTTACTCCTACAATGAGCAGTTCTTC.

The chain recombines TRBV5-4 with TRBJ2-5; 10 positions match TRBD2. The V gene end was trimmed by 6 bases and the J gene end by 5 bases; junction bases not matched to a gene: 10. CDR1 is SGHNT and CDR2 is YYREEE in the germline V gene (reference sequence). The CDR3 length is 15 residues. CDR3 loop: CASKASGSFMETQYF. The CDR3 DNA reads TGTGCCAGCAAGGCTAGCGGGAGTTTTATGGAGACCCAGTACTTC.

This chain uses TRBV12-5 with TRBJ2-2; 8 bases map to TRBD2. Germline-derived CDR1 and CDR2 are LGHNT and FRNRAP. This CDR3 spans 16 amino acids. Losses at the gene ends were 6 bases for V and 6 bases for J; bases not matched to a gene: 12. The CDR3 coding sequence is TGTGCTAGTGGACCCCCCGGGACTAGGGGGTCCGGGGAGCTGTTTTTT. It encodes CASGPPGTRGSGELFF.

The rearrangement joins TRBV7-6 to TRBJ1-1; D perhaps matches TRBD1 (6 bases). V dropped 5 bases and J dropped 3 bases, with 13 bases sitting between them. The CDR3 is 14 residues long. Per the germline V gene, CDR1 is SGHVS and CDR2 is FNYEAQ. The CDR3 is CASSLGEGDTEAFF. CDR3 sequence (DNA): TGTGCCAGCAGCCTAGGAGAGGGGGACACTGAAGCTTTCTTT.

DNA of the CDR3: TGTGCCAGCAGCTCCCCAACAGGAAGGGACACTGAAGCTTTCTTT. Residues: CASSSPTGRDTEAFF. The genes are TRBV7-9 and TRBJ1-1, with a tentative D call TRBD1 (5 bases). Germline V gives CDR1 SEHNR, CDR2 FQNEAQ (reference sequence). Trimming removed 4 bases from V and 3 bases from J, with 15 bases in between. The CDR3 covers 15 residues.

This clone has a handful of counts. The CDR3 region is CASSQGRTGGVGGYTF. The CDR3, as DNA: TGTGCCAGCAGCCAAGGCCGGACAGGGGGCGTTGGTGGCTACACCTTC. V and J are TRBV4-2 and TRBJ1-2; 11 nucleotides agree with TRBD1. The CDR3 sequence is 16 residues long. V lost 1 base to trimming and J lost 7 bases; unmatched junction nucleotides: 8. From germline, CDR1 is LGHNA and CDR2 YNFKEQ.

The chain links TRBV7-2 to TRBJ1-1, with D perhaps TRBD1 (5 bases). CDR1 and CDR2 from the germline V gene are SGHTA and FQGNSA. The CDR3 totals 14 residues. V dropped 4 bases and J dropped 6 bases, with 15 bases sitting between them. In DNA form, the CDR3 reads TGTGCCAGCAGCTCAAGGGGCGGGGCCCCTGAAGCTTTCTTT. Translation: CASSSRGGAPEAFF. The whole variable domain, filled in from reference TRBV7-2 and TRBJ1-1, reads GAGVSQSPSNKVTEKGKDVELRCDPISGHTALYWYRQSLGQGLEFLIYFQGNSAPDKSGLPSDRFSAERTGGSVSTLTIQRTQQEDSAVYLCASSSRGGAPEAFFGQGTRLTVV.

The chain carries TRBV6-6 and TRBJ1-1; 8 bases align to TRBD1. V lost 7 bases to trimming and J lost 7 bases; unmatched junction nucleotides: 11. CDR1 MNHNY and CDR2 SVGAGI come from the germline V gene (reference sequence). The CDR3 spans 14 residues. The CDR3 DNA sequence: TGTGCCAGCATCTCCCTCAGGGGGCAAGTTGAAGCTTTCTTT. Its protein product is CASISLRGQVEAFF.

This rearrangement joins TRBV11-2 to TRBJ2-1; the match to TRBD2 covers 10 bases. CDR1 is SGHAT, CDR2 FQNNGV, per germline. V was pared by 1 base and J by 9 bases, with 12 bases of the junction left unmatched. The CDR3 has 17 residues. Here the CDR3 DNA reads TGTGCCAGCAGCTTAGTTTTCGGACTAGCGGCGGCGGGTGAGCAGTTCTTC. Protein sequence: CASSLVFGLAAAGEQFF.

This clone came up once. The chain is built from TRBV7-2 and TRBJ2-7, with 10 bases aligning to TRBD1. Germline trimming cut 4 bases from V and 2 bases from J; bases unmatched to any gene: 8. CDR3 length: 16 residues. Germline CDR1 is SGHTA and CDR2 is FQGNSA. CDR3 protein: CASSSGTGALPYEQYF. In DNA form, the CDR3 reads TGTGCCAGCAGCTCCGGGACAGGGGCCCTTCCCTACGAGCAGTACTTC.

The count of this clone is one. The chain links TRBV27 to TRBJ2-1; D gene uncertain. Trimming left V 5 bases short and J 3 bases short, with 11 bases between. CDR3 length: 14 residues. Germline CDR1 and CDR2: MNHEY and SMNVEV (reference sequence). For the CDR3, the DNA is TGTGCCAGCAGTAACTCGATCAACTACAATGAGCAGTTCTTC. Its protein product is CASSNSINYNEQFF.

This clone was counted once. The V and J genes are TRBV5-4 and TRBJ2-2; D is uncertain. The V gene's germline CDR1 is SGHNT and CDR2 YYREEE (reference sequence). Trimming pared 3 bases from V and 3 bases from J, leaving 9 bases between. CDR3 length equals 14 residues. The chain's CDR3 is CASSSEAYTGELFF. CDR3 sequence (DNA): TGTGCCAGCAGCTCTGAAGCATACACCGGGGAGCTGTTTTTT.

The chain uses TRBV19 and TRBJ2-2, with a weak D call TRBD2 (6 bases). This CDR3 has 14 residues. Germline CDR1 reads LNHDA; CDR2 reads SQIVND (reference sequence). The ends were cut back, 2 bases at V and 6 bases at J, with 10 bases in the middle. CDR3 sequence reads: CASSIRREAGELFF. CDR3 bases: TGTGCCAGTAGTATAAGGAGGGAAGCCGGGGAGCTGTTTTTT.

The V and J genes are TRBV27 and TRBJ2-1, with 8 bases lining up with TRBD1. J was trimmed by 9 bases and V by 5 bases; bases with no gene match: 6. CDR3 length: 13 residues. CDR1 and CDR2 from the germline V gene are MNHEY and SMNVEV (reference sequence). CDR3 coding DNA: TGTGCCAGCAGTGGACAGGGTTTTGGTGAGCAGTTCTTC. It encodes CASSGQGFGEQFF.

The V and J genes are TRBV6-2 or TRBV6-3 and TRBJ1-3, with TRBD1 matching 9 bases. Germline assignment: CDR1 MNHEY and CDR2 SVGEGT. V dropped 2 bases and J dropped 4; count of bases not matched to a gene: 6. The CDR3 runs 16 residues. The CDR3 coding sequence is TGTGCCAGCAGTTACGCCGGGACAGGGAAAGGAAACACCATATATTTT. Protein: CASSYAGTGKGNTIYF.

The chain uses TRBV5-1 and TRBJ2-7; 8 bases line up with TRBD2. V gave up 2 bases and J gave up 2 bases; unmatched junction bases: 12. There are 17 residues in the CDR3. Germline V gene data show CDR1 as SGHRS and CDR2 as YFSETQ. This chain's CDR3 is CASSLGPKAGAAYEQYF. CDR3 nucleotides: TGCGCCAGCAGCTTAGGACCAAAAGCGGGAGCGGCCTACGAGCAGTACTTC.

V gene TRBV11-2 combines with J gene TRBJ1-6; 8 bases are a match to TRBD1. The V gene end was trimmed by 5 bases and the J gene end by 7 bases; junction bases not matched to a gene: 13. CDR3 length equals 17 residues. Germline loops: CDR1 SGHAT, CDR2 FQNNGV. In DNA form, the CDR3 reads TGTGCCAGCAGCGCCTCCCCCCAGGGGGCGCGGAATTCACCCCTCCACTTT. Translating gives CASSASPQGARNSPLHF.

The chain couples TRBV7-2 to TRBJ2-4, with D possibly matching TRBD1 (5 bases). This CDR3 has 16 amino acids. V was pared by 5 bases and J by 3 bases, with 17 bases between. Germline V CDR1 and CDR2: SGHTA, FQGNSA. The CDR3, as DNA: TGTGCCAGCAGCCCTATTCAGGGTCTAGGCAAAAACATTCAGTACTTC. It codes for CASSPIQGLGKNIQYF.

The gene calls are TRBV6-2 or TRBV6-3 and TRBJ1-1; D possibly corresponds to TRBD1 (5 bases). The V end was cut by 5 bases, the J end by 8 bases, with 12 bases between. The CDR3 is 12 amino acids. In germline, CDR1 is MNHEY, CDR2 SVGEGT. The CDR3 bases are TGTGCCAGCAGTCCGGGGGATTGGGAAGCTTTCTTT. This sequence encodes CASSPGDWEAFF.

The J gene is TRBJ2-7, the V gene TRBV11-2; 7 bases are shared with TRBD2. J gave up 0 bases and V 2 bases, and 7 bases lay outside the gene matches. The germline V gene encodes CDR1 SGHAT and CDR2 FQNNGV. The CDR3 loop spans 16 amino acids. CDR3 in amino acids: CASSLKKGTNSYEQYF. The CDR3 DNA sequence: TGTGCCAGCAGCTTAAAAAAGGGGACTAACTCCTACGAGCAGTACTTC.

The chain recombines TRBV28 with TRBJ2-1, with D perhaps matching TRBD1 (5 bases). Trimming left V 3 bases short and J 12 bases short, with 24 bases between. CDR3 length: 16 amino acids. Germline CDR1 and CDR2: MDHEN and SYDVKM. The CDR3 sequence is CASSFLKTPTDRRQFF. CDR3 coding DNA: TGTGCCAGCAGTTTCTTAAAAACCCCGACAGATAGAAGGCAGTTCTTC.

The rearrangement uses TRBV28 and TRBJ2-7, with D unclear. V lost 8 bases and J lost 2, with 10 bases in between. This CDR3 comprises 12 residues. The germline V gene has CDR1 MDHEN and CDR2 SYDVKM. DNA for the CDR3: TGTGCCAGCCTGACTGCCACCTACGAGCAGTACTTC. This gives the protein CASLTATYEQYF.

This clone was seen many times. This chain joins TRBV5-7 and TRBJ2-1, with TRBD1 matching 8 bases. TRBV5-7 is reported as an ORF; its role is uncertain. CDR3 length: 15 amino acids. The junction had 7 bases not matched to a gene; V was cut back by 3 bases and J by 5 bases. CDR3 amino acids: CASSCGRQGNNEQFF. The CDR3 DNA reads TGTGCCAGCAGCTGTGGGCGACAGGGGAACAATGAGCAGTTCTTC.

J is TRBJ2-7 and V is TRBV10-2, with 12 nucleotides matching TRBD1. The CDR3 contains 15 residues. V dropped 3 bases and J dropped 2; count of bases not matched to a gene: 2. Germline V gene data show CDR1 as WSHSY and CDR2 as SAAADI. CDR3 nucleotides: TGCGCCAGCAGTGAAGGGACAGGGGGCCCCTACGAGCAGTACTTC. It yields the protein CASSEGTGGPYEQYF.

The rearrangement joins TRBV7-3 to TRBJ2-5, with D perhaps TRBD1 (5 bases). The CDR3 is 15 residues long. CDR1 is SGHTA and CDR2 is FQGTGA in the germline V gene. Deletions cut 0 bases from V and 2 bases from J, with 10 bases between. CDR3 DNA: TGTGCCAGCAGCTTAACGACAGCCAGTCAAGAGACCCAGTACTTC. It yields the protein CASSLTTASQETQYF.

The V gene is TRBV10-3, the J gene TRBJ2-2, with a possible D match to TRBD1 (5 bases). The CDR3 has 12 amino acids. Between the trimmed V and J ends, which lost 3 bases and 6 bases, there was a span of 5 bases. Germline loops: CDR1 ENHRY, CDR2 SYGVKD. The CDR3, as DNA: TGTGCCATCAGTGAAGGGGCCGGGGAGCTGTTTTTT. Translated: CAISEGAGELFF.